Reported below is one T cell receptor beta chain. The source of the sample is a study of blood T cell repertoires in COVID-19. Per germline, CDR1 SGHNT and CDR2 YYREEE (reference sequence). V was trimmed by 5 bases and J by 1 base, leaving 13 bases between them. CDR3 length: 15 amino acids. Participants reported their clinical history, and cohort assignment relied on those reports. Original data processing: Estimated nucleated cell counts came from reference gene primer amplification. Sequencing used immunoSEQ multiplex PCR; TCRdb keeps in-frame clones, though not all of them. The D gene and trimming were derived from the DNA, and the V and J assignments and clone size from that table. Here the sample spans hundreds of thousands of clones, over 75% being singletons.

This clonotype originated in a man aged 40-49 years who had recovered from COVID-19. Sequencing was performed on PBMCs or T cells enriched from blood (not recorded which). V and J are TRBV5-4 and TRBJ1-5, with D perhaps TRBD1 (6 bases). The CDR3 bases are TGTGCCAGCAGGGACGGGACAAGGAGCAATCAGCCCCAGCATTTT. Protein: CASRDGTRSNQPQHF.